The 7 T cell receptor beta chains given below trace back to one sample, sequenced in a study of blood T cell repertoires in COVID-19. Sequencing used immunoSEQ multiplex PCR; TCRdb keeps in-frame clones, though not all of them. The sample contains under 150,000 clones, over 75% of which appear only once. Material: peripheral blood. These receptors were obtained from a man older than 75 with acute or convalescent COVID-19.

The rearrangement links TRBV23-1 to TRBJ2-5; D is perhaps TRBD1 (6 bases). TRBV23-1 is filed as an ORF, its function uncertain. The germline V and J ends were trimmed by 0 bases and 10 bases, with 24 bases remaining between them. This CDR3 comprises 17 residues. This chain's CDR3 is CASSQSLLWGPLVGQYF. The CDR3 nucleotides are TGCGCCAGCAGTCAATCCCTGCTTTGGGGGCCCCTCGTTGGCCAGTACTTC.

The chain carries TRBV5-4 and TRBJ2-5; D gene unclear. The CDR3 consists of 12 residues. The germline V gene has CDR1 SGHNT and CDR2 YYREEE (reference sequence). V lost 1 base, J lost 2 bases, and 3 bases lay in between. The CDR3 DNA reads TGTGCCAGCAGCTTGCCGCAAGAGACCCAGTACTTC. Encoded protein: CASSLPQETQYF. Using reference TRBV5-4 and TRBJ2-5 for the parts outside the CDR3, the full variable domain is ETGVTQSPTHLIKTRGQQVTLRCSSQSGHNTVSWYQQALGQGPQFIFQYYREEENGRGNFPPRFSGLQFPNYSSELNVNALELDDSALYLCASSLPQETQYFGPGTRLLVL.

The genes are TRBV5-6 and TRBJ1-2; D is perhaps TRBD1 (6 bases). CDR3 length equals 15 residues. V lost 0 bases and J 0 bases, leaving 9 bases between the germline ends. CDR1 is SGHDT and CDR2 is YYEEEE in the germline V gene. DNA of the CDR3: TGTGCCAGCAGCTTGGTTGGACAGACTAACTATGGCTACACCTTC. Translated, it gives CASSLVGQTNYGYTF.

The chain uses TRBV6-5 and TRBJ1-5, with 9 bases matching TRBD1. This CDR3 is 13 amino acids long. The germline V gene encodes CDR1 MNHEY and CDR2 SVGAGI. The V gene end was trimmed by 8 bases and the J gene end by 7 bases; junction bases not matched to a gene: 6. The CDR3 sequence is CASQGQGKQPQHF. The CDR3 nucleotides read TGTGCCAGCCAGGGACAGGGAAAACAGCCCCAGCATTTT.

This clone was detected once. The chain joins TRBV27 to TRBJ2-1; 16 positions agree with TRBD2. J gave up 7 bases and V 5 bases, and 14 bases lay outside the gene matches. Looked up from germline, CDR1 is MNHEY and CDR2 is SMNVEV (reference sequence). The CDR3 totals 19 residues. The CDR3 spells CASSPGQGLAGGPWNEQFF. In DNA, the CDR3 is TGTGCCAGCAGTCCGGGACAGGGACTAGCGGGAGGGCCCTGGAATGAGCAGTTCTTC.

V and J are TRBV6-4 and TRBJ1-1, with TRBD1 matching 10 bases. CDR3 size: 14 residues. Germline V lookup: CDR1 MRHNA, CDR2 SNTAGT. After removal of 4 bases from V and 4 bases from J, the junction contained 3 bases not matched to a gene. CDR3 amino acids: CASSGDRGVTEAFF. CDR3 DNA: TGTGCCAGCAGTGGGGACAGGGGAGTCACTGAAGCTTTCTTT.

This chain links TRBV19 with TRBJ1-1, with D possibly matching TRBD1 (5 bases). From germline, CDR1 is LNHDA and CDR2 SQIVND (reference sequence). The V gene lost 0 bases and the J gene lost 10 bases, with 9 bases spanning the gap. The CDR3 totals 12 residues. The chain's CDR3 is CASSIDQGPAFF. The CDR3 DNA reads as TGTGCCAGTAGTATAGATCAGGGTCCAGCTTTCTTT.